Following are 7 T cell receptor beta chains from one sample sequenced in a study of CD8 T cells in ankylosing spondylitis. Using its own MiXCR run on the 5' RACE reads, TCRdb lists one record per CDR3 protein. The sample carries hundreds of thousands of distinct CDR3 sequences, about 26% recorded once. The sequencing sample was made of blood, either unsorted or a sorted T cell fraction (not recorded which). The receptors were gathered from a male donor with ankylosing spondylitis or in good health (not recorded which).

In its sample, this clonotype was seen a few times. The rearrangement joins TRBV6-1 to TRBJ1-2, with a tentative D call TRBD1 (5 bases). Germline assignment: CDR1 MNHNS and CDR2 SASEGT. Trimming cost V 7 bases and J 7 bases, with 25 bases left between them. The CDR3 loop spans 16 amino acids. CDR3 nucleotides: TGTGCCAGCACCCAAGCACGGGGCAGGACGGTGGGTGGCTACACCTTC. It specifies CASTQARGRTVGGYTF.

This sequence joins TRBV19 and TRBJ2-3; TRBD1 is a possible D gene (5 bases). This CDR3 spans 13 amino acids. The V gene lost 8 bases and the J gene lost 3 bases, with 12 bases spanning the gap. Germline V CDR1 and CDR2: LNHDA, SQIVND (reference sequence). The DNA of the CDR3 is TGTGCCAGTGGACAAAGGGCAACAGATACGCAGTATTTT. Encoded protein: CASGQRATDTQYF.

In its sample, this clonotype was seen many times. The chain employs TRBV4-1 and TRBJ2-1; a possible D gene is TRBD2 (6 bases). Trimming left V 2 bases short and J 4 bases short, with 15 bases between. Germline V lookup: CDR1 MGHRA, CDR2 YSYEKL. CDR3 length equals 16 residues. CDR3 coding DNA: TGCGCCAGCAGCCAACCGGGACTTGGGGTATACAATGAGCAGTTCTTC. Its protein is CASSQPGLGVYNEQFF.

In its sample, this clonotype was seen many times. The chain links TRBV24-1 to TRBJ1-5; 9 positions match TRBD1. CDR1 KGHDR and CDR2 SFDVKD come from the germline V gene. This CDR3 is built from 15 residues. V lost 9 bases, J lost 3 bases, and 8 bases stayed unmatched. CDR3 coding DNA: TGTGCCACCGGACCGGGACAGGGCATCAATCAGCCCCAGCATTTT. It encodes CATGPGQGINQPQHF.

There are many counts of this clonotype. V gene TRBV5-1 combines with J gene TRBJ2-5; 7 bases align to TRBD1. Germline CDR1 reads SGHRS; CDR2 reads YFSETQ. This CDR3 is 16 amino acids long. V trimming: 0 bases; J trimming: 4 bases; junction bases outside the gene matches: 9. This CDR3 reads CASSLGAQGVVETQYF. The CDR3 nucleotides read TGCGCCAGCAGCTTGGGGGCCCAGGGGGTTGTAGAGACCCAGTACTTC.

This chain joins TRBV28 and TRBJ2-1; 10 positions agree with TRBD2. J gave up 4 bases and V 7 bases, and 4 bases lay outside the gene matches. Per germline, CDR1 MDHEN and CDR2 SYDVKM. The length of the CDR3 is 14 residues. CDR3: CASTLAGEYNEQFF. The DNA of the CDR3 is TGTGCCAGCACTCTAGCGGGAGAGTACAATGAGCAGTTCTTC.

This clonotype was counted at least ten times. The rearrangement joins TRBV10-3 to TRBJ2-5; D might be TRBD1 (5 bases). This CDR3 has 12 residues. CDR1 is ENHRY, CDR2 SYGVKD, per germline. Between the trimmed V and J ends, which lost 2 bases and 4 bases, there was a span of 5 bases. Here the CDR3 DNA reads TGTGCCATCAGTGAGACAGGAGAGACCCAGTACTTC. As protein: CAISETGETQYF.